These 3 T cell receptor beta chains share one sample of origin, sequenced in a study of identifying expanded T cells in peripheral blood. Repertoires were generated with immunoSEQ multiplex PCR, while TCRdb's copy carries only in-frame clones and drops some. This sample has roughly 75,000 clones, with roughly nine tenths found just once. The specimen sequenced was blood. The receptors derive from a person aged 18 to 75 in good health.

The chain combines TRBV7-2 with TRBJ2-5, with D perhaps matching TRBD1 (6 bases). V lost 2 bases, J lost 2 bases, and 9 bases lay in between. Germline V gene sequence: CDR1 SGHTA, CDR2 FQGNSA. The CDR3 covers 14 residues. The CDR3 here is CASSLSGVQETQYF. In nucleotides, the CDR3 is TGTGCCAGCAGCTTATCAGGGGTTCAAGAGACCCAGTACTTC.

The chain links TRBV6-5 to TRBJ1-4; 7 bases agree with TRBD1. CDR3 length: 15 residues. The junction had 5 bases not matched to a gene; V was cut back by 5 bases and J by 2 bases. Germline loops: CDR1 MNHEY, CDR2 SVGAGI. CDR3 amino acids: CASSVAGGTNEKLFF. CDR3 sequence (DNA): TGTGCCAGCAGTGTCGCAGGGGGGACTAATGAAAAACTGTTTTTT.

The rearrangement uses TRBV19 and TRBJ1-4; unclear D gene. Trimming took 2 bases from V and 7 from J, leaving 11 bases between them. The CDR3 is 14 amino acids. Germline CDR1 reads LNHDA; CDR2 reads SQIVND (reference sequence). The DNA of the CDR3 is TGTGCCAGTAGTATAACAGACGTTGGTGAAAAACTGTTTTTT. Amino acids: CASSITDVGEKLFF. Filled out from reference TRBV19 and TRBJ1-4, the complete variable domain reads DGGITQSPKYLFRKEGQNVTLSCEQNLNHDAMYWYRQDPGQGLRLIYYSQIVNDFQKGDIAEGYSVSREKKESFPLTVTSAQKNPTAFYLCASSITDVGEKLFFGSGTQLSVL.